What follows are 21 T cell receptor beta chains derived from one specimen sequenced in a study of control samples from healthy donors and cancer patients. This table comes from immunoSEQ multiplex PCR, and its TCRdb copy is limited to in-frame clones, with some not included. The sample has 100,000 to 150,000 clones, 92% seen once. Sequencing input: blood. Receptors originate from a woman aged 50 to 65 in good health.

The chain couples TRBV30 to TRBJ1-1; a possible D gene is TRBD1 (5 bases). Trimming took 0 bases from V and 4 from J, leaving 18 bases between them. Germline CDR1 is GTSNPN and CDR2 is SVGIG (reference sequence). The CDR3 has 16 residues. CDR3 sequence reads: CAWSVGVGSIRTEAFF. In nucleotides, the CDR3 is TGTGCCTGGAGTGTAGGGGTGGGGAGTATTCGCACTGAAGCTTTCTTT.

The gene calls are TRBV7-2 and TRBJ2-1; no definite D call. CDR1 SGHTA and CDR2 FQGNSA come from the germline V gene. This CDR3 is built from 16 residues. V was pared by 5 bases and J by 7 bases, with 21 bases between. The CDR3 DNA follows: TGTGCCAGCAGCCTCTACTTTCGTTCCTTGGGGAATGAGCAGTTCTTC. Amino acid sequence: CASSLYFRSLGNEQFF.

The CDR3 DNA reads TGCGCCAGCAGCTTGGCGGGGGACGTGGCAGATACGCAGTATTTT. Translation: CASSLAGDVADTQYF. This chain links TRBV5-1 with TRBJ2-3; D may be TRBD2 (6 bases). CDR1 is SGHRS, CDR2 YFSETQ, per germline. The CDR3 runs to 15 residues. Trimming left V 0 bases short and J 4 bases short, with 12 bases between.

As for this clone: One junction end does not reproduce the germline sequence, and a read error may be involved. V usage is TRBV5-1 and J usage is TRBJ2-7, with 9 bases matching TRBD1. Germline values: CDR1 SGHRS, CDR2 YFSETQ. This CDR3 contains 14 residues. The DNA for the CDR3 is TGCGTCAGCAGCCCTGCGGGACAGGGTTGGGAGCAGTACTTC. It translates to CVSSPAGQGWEQYF.

As for this clone: The sample has other DNA sequences that encode this CDR3 too. The gene calls are TRBV28 and TRBJ1-5; D is ambiguous. The CDR3 has 16 amino acids. The germline V gene has CDR1 MDHEN and CDR2 SYDVKM. V lost 4 bases, J lost 8 bases, and 21 bases lay in between. This CDR3 reads CASSSAGSIRQEPQHF. The DNA of the CDR3 is TGTGCCAGCAGTTCCGCCGGTTCCATTCGCCAGGAGCCCCAGCATTTT.

The V and J genes are TRBV18 and TRBJ1-2; D is perhaps TRBD1 (5 bases). V gave up 3 bases and J gave up 4 bases, with 15 bases separating them. Germline loops: CDR1 KGHSH, CDR2 LQKENI. This CDR3 has 15 residues. The CDR3 here is CASSPVNGQGYGYTF. The CDR3 nucleotides are TGTGCCAGCTCACCCGTTAACGGTCAGGGCTATGGCTACACCTTC.

This clone was seen a single time. The chain combines TRBV29-1 with TRBJ2-5; D tentatively fits TRBD1 or TRBD2 (5 bases each). V was pared by 8 bases and J by 4 bases, with 14 bases between. The CDR3 has 12 amino acids. The germline CDR1 and CDR2 sequences are SQVTM and ANQGSEA. CDR3 nucleotides: TGCAGCATAGAGGGGAGAGGAGAGACCCAGTACTTC. This gives the protein CSIEGRGETQYF.

V usage is TRBV11-2 and J usage is TRBJ2-5, with D perhaps TRBD2 (7 bases). The CDR3 has 15 residues. Germline values: CDR1 SGHAT, CDR2 FQNNGV. The germline V and J ends were trimmed by 0 bases and 5 bases, with 13 bases remaining between them. This CDR3 reads CASSLEGGGGETQYF. The CDR3 DNA is TGTGCCAGCAGCTTAGAGGGTGGGGGGGGCGAGACCCAGTACTTC.

The chain has TRBV19 and TRBJ2-7, with 12 bases identical to TRBD1. The CDR3 consists of 15 residues. Germline CDR1 is LNHDA and CDR2 is SQIVND (reference sequence). The V segment lost 4 bases and the J segment 3 bases; nucleotides outside the gene matches: 4. This CDR3 reads CASSKGQGARYEQYF. The CDR3 DNA reads as TGTGCCAGTAGTAAGGGACAGGGGGCTCGCTACGAGCAGTACTTC.

Remarks on this clone: Other DNA sequences in this sample translate to the same CDR3. The chain is built from TRBV9 and TRBJ1-2, with a possible D match to TRBD1 (5 bases). The CDR3 extends over 14 amino acids. Germline-derived CDR1 and CDR2 are SGDLS and YYNGEE. V lost 4 bases to trimming and J lost 8 bases, with 18 bases between them. CDR3 DNA: TGTGCCAGCAGCTCCGGGGGGGATTGGAAGGGCTACACCTTC. It codes for CASSSGGDWKGYTF.

This chain uses TRBV15 with TRBJ1-2, with 7 bases fitting TRBD1. J gave up 5 bases and V 0 bases, and 3 bases lay outside the gene matches. The CDR3 has 14 residues. The V gene's germline CDR1 is LNHNV and CDR2 YYDKDF (reference sequence). CDR3 bases: TGTGCCACCAGCAGAGATCGGACAGGATATGGCTACACCTTC. It specifies CATSRDRTGYGYTF. The full variable domain, completed using reference TRBV15 and TRBJ1-2, is DAMVIQNPRYQVTQFGKPVTLSCSQTLNHNVMYWYQQKSSQAPKLLFHYYDKDFNNEADTPDNFQSRRPNTSFCFLDIRSPGLGDTAMYLCATSRDRTGYGYTFGSGTRLTVV.

This clone came up once. The CDR3 reads CASSATGVGTEAFF. The CDR3 nucleotides are TGTGCCAGCAGCGCGACAGGGGTTGGTACTGAAGCTTTCTTT. The V and J genes are TRBV5-5 and TRBJ1-1; TRBD1 matches 8 bases. The CDR3 contains 14 residues. After removal of 4 bases from V and 5 bases from J, the junction contained 7 bases not matched to a gene. Looked up from germline, CDR1 is SGHKS and CDR2 is YYEKEE (reference sequence).

The chain combines TRBV6-4 with TRBJ1-2, with D possibly TRBD1 on 5 matching bases. Trimming left V 6 bases short and J 0 bases short, with 11 bases between. In germline, CDR1 is MRHNA, CDR2 SNTAGT. The length of the CDR3 is 14 residues. CDR3 in amino acids: CASSPGTANYGYTF. CDR3 bases: TGTGCCAGCAGCCCTGGGACCGCTAACTATGGCTACACCTTC.

The chain carries TRBV27 and TRBJ2-7; 7 nucleotides align to TRBD1. The ends lost 4 bases at V and 0 bases at J; junction bases unmatched: 15. Looked up from germline, CDR1 is MNHEY and CDR2 is SMNVEV (reference sequence). CDR3 size: 18 residues. The CDR3 DNA reads as TGTGCCAGCAGTTCCCCCAGATTGGTTGGGACAGACTCCTACGAGCAGTACTTC. Translated: CASSSPRLVGTDSYEQYF.

The V call is TRBV15, the J call TRBJ2-5; D unclear. The CDR3 extends over 17 amino acids. The V and J ends lost 0 bases and 5 bases respectively, with 19 bases between them. The germline V gene encodes CDR1 LNHNV and CDR2 YYDKDF (reference sequence). The CDR3 DNA follows: TGTGCCACCAGCAGAGATAAGGGATCAGCAAGAGACGAGACCCAGTACTTC. It is translated as CATSRDKGSARDETQYF.

In this sample, this clone turned up once. The J gene is TRBJ1-3, the V gene TRBV19; D remains unclear. The CDR3 is made up of 16 amino acids. The ends were cut back, 6 bases at V and 0 bases at J, with 15 bases in the middle. CDR1 and CDR2 from the germline V gene are LNHDA and SQIVND (reference sequence). The CDR3: CASRYNKADSGNTIYF. CDR3 in DNA: TGTGCCAGTAGATACAACAAAGCAGACTCTGGAAACACCATATATTTT.

The chain has TRBV19 and TRBJ2-1; D remains unclear. Trimming pared 2 bases from V and 0 bases from J, leaving 14 bases between. Germline assignment: CDR1 LNHDA and CDR2 SQIVND (reference sequence). The CDR3 sequence is 17 residues long. CDR3 sequence reads: CASSITSSATSYNEQFF. CDR3 in DNA: TGTGCCAGTAGTATAACGAGTTCAGCGACCTCCTACAATGAGCAGTTCTTC.

This chain joins TRBV6-5 and TRBJ2-3; 9 bases map to TRBD2. This CDR3 is 12 amino acids long. CDR1 MNHEY and CDR2 SVGAGI come from the germline V gene. Trimming cost V 6 bases and J 9 bases; bases outside gene matches: 4. The CDR3, as DNA: TGTGCCAGCAGATCCGGGACTAGCACGCAGTATTTT. Its translation: CASRSGTSTQYF.

This chain links TRBV28 with TRBJ2-3, with 12 positions matching TRBD2. V lost 7 bases to trimming and J lost 3 bases; unmatched junction nucleotides: 5. CDR1 and CDR2 (germline): MDHEN, SYDVKM. The CDR3 loop spans 15 amino acids. Here the CDR3 reads CASTPSGRGTDTQYF. Here the CDR3 DNA reads TGTGCCAGCACCCCTAGCGGGAGGGGGACAGATACGCAGTATTTT.

The genes are TRBV18 and TRBJ1-1; D perhaps matches TRBD1 (5 bases). The germline V and J ends were trimmed by 6 bases and 8 bases, with 16 bases remaining between them. CDR1 is KGHSH, CDR2 LQKENI, per germline. CDR3 size: 13 residues. CDR3 sequence: CASSVRDGREAFF. In DNA, the CDR3 is TGTGCCAGCTCGGTCCGGGACGGCCGAGAAGCTTTCTTT.

This clone occurred once. The rearrangement uses TRBV24-1 and TRBJ1-1; no definite D call. With 4 bases removed from V and 7 bases from J, the gap between germline ends came to 18 bases. The CDR3 runs to 15 residues. CDR1 and CDR2 from the germline V gene are KGHDR and SFDVKD. The CDR3 coding sequence is TGTGCCACCAGTGACTCAGACGGGAGGGAAGATGAAGCTTTCTTT. Protein sequence: CATSDSDGREDEAFF.